This entry concerns a single TCR beta chain. No antigen is known for it. The record originates from a study of T cell responses to AZD1222 COVID-19 vaccine. Study context: Second-dose intervals near 4 or 12 weeks were combined.

Notes on the study in general: At study baseline, merely six AZD1222 recipients were seropositive. It should be noted that donors were predominantly white British and more often female, and clonal diversity was possibly underestimated.

Using immunoSEQ multiplex PCR, the repertoire was profiled, and TCRdb retains in-frame clones only, with some absent. In the table there are about 130,000 clones, 75% to 90% of which are singletons. This TCR was sampled from an adult in good health. The sample in question was peripheral blood, obtained on day 0 of AZD1222 vaccination.

The CDR3 bases are TGTGCCAGCAGTTTCGTCCGGGGCGGGGAGCTGTTTTTT. Protein product: CASSFVRGGELFF. J is TRBJ2-2 and V is TRBV27, with D perhaps matching TRBD2 (5 bases). This CDR3 is 13 amino acids long. V was trimmed by 3 bases and J by 7 bases, leaving 9 bases between them. Germline V gene sequence: CDR1 MNHEY, CDR2 SMNVEV (reference sequence).